A selection of T cell receptor beta chains follows, all from one sample in a study of CD8+ T cells in alopecia areata. The data were produced by immunoSEQ multiplex PCR, yet TCRdb's version contains in-frame clones alone and is incomplete. The table includes over 90,000 clones, 45% to 60% detected once. The specimen sequenced was CD4+ T cells sorted from blood. These TCRs come from a human donor in good health. The CDR3 runs from the conserved cysteine through the conserved F or W. A D gene is named only where the DNA matches it firmly. Clone size, where shown, is once, few, many, or a class for clones that have expanded.

j_gene | d_gene | v_gene | len | abundance | CDR3aa | CDR3nt
TRBJ2-1 | NA | TRBV2 | 15 | NA | CASINGRGGGTEQFF | TGTGCCAGCATCAACGGGCGGGGTGGGGGGACTGAGCAGTTCTTC
TRBJ2-7 | NA | TRBV7-2 | 13 | once | CASSSIGGYEQYF | TGTGCCAGCAGCTCCATCGGCGGGTACGAGCAGTACTTC
TRBJ1-1 | TRBD1 | TRBV30 | 11 | few | CAWQGETEAFF | TGTGCCTGGCAGGGGGAAACTGAAGCTTTCTTT
TRBJ2-7 | NA | TRBV15 | 15 | few | CATSPGTLRSYEQYF | TGTGCCACCAGCCCCGGGACACTGAGATCCTACGAGCAGTACTTC
TRBJ2-3 | NA | TRBV5-1 | 14 | NA | CASSLEGPSDTQYF | TGCGCCAGCAGCTTGGAGGGACCATCAGATACGCAGTATTTT
TRBJ2-7 | NA | TRBV10-3 | 12 | NA | CAISGVSNEQYF | TGTGCCATCAGTGGGGTGTCTAACGAGCAGTACTTC
TRBJ2-6 | NA | TRBV29-1 | 16 | once | CSVDGRGDSGANVLTF | TGCAGCGTTGATGGGCGAGGGGACTCTGGGGCCAACGTCCTGACTTTC
TRBJ1-5 | NA | TRBV27 | 17 | NA | CASSPFSGQDSNQPQHF | TGTGCCAGCAGCCCCTTCTCGGGTCAGGATAGCAATCAGCCCCAGCATTTT
TRBJ2-7 | NA | TRBV23-1 | 17 | few | CASSQTQTGTSTYEQYF | TGCGCCAGCAGTCAAACCCAAACCGGGACTTCGACCTACGAGCAGTACTTC
TRBJ2-1 | NA | TRBV5-4 | 12 | NA | CASSAAYNEQFF | TGTGCCAGCAGCGCGGCCTACAATGAGCAGTTCTTC
TRBJ2-2 | NA | TRBV7-9 | 17 | once | CASSSRTDDSNTGELFF | TGTGCCAGCAGCTCCCGGACAGATGACTCGAACACCGGGGAGCTGTTTTTT
TRBJ2-7 | TRBD2 | TRBV6-5 | 16 | few | CASSYSGGSGTYEQYF | TGTGCCAGCAGTTACTCGGGGGGGTCTGGGACCTACGAGCAGTACTTC
TRBJ1-4 | NA | TRBV30 | 13 | NA | CAWSVQGSEKLFF | TGTGCCTGGAGTGTCCAGGGCAGCGAAAAACTGTTTTTT
TRBJ2-5 | NA | TRBV5-1 | 15 | NA | CASSLTSLYQETQYF | TGCGCCAGCAGCTTGACTTCCCTGTACCAAGAGACCCAGTACTTC
TRBJ2-1 | NA | TRBV29-1 | 15 | NA | CSVEVQQVSYNEQFF | TGCAGCGTTGAAGTTCAACAGGTCTCCTACAATGAGCAGTTCTTC
TRBJ1-4 | TRBD1 | TRBV7-9 | 14 | NA | CASSLLQGDEKLFF | TGTGCCAGCAGCCTCCTACAGGGGGATGAAAAACTGTTTTTT
TRBJ1-6 | NA | TRBV21-1 | 11 | NA | CASSTNSPLHF | TGTGCCAGCAGTACGAATTCACCCCTCCACTTT
TRBJ2-7 | TRBD1 | TRBV11-2 | 12 | once | CASSLGRTGLYF | TGTGCCAGCAGCTTAGGTCGGACAGGGCTGTACTTC
TRBJ2-3 | NA | TRBV18 | 18 | NA | CASSRDPPSGVQSDTQYF | TGTGCCAGCTCACGGGACCCCCCCTCCGGGGTTCAGTCAGATACGCAGTATTTT
TRBJ1-2 | NA | TRBV25-1 | 14 | NA | CASSESLNSYGYTF | TGTGCCAGCAGTGAATCCCTGAACAGCTATGGCTACACCTTC
TRBJ2-3 | TRBD2 | TRBV6-4 | 16 | NA | CASSGRLAGGTDTQYF | TGTGCCAGCAGTGGTAGACTAGCGGGGGGCACAGATACGCAGTATTTT
TRBJ2-2 | NA | TRBV5-1 | 14 | NA | CASSLRGNTGELFF | TGCGCCAGCAGCTTGAGGGGAAACACCGGGGAGCTGTTTTTT
TRBJ1-6 | TRBD1 | TRBV27 | 15 | NA | CASSLLTGGNSPLHF | TGTGCCAGCAGTTTATTGACAGGGGGTAATTCACCCCTCCACTTT
TRBJ1-2 | NA | TRBV29-1 | 13 | NA | CSVGQGMTYGYTF | TGCAGCGTTGGGCAGGGTATGACCTATGGCTACACCTTC
TRBJ2-5 | NA | TRBV4-3 | 14 | few | CASSQDYRPETQYF | TGCGCCAGCAGCCAAGATTACCGACCAGAGACCCAGTACTTC
TRBJ1-2 | TRBD1 | TRBV7-2 | 14 | few | CASSPQQGNYGYTF | TGTGCCAGCAGCCCACAACAGGGGAACTATGGCTACACCTTC
TRBJ2-2 | NA | TRBV30 | 13 | NA | CAWSVEKFGELFF | TGTGCCTGGAGTGTAGAAAAGTTCGGGGAGCTGTTTTTT
TRBJ1-6 | NA | TRBV4-3 | 14 | NA | CASSQDPPYSPLHF | TGCGCCAGCAGCCAAGATCCACCTTATTCACCCCTCCACTTT
TRBJ1-4 | NA | TRBV29-1 | 12 | NA | CSGRVAEEKLFF | TGCAGCGGTCGTGTGGCGGAAGAAAAACTGTTTTTT
TRBJ1-1 | NA | TRBV2 | 12 | NA | CATVKGKTEAFF | TGTGCCACCGTTAAGGGGAAGACTGAAGCTTTCTTT
TRBJ2-5 | NA | TRBV30 | 14 | NA | CAWSGLVGFETQYF | TGTGCCTGGAGTGGACTAGTGGGGTTCGAGACCCAGTACTTC
TRBJ1-5 | NA | TRBV5-6 | 15 | few | CASSQWWSSNQPQHF | TGTGCCAGCAGCCAATGGTGGTCCAGCAATCAGCCCCAGCATTTT
TRBJ1-2 | NA | TRBV29-1 | 13 | NA | CSVEDNRGYGYTF | TGCAGCGTTGAAGATAATCGAGGCTATGGCTACACCTTC
TRBJ1-4 | TRBD1 | TRBV6-5 | 14 | NA | CASRETGRSEKLFF | TGTGCCAGCAGAGAGACAGGGAGAAGTGAAAAACTGTTTTTT
TRBJ2-7 | TRBD1 | TRBV5-1 | 15 | NA | CASSNRDSHSYEQYF | TGCGCCAGCAGTAACCGGGACAGCCATTCCTACGAGCAGTACTTC
TRBJ2-3 | TRBD1 | TRBV29-1 | 15 | NA | CSVKTGGASTDTQYF | TGCAGCGTGAAGACAGGGGGGGCCTCCACAGATACGCAGTATTTT
TRBJ1-2 | NA | TRBV29-1 | 14 | NA | CSVDQVKANYGYTF | TGCAGCGTTGATCAAGTGAAGGCCAACTATGGCTACACCTTC